This TCR beta chain was profiled in a study of spatial heterogeneity in lung cancer. Germline-derived CDR1 and CDR2 are LNHDA and SQIVND (reference sequence). V gave up 5 bases and J gave up 2 bases, with 16 bases separating them. The CDR3 totals 16 residues. Individual TCR cDNA molecules each bore their own unique molecular identifier. MiXCR was run by TCRdb on the 5' RACE reads, yielding one entry per CDR3 protein. This sample carries tens of thousands of distinct CDR3 sequences, over 10% of them seen once, and the ten largest clones take around 4.3%. The time point is: sample taken at primary tumor resection. Tumor, nontumor lung or frozen PBMC supplied whole RNA that was sequenced unsorted.

Sequencing used PBMCs, obtained at surgery. The source is a male donor with early-stage non-small cell lung cancer. V is TRBV19 and J is TRBJ1-5; D is possibly TRBD1 (6 bases). CDR3 DNA sequence: TGTGCCAGTAGTCCCGACAGGAGAGAAGGCAATCAGCCCCAGCATTTT. This translates into CASSPDRREGNQPQHF.